Presented here are 2 T cell receptor beta chains from one specimen sequenced in a study of blood T cell repertoires in COVID-19 (dated by TCRdb to 2020 to 2022). The library was prepared using the immunoSEQ multiplex PCR assay. Imported from immuneACCESS, the table was reduced by TCRdb to in-frame sequences with V and J called. These copies leave out some clones; in studies compared against another copy, an unresolved V gene accounts for under half, and the cause of the remainder is not known. Counted in this sample were approximately 75,000 clones; around 67% of them appeared once. 2% to 3% of the sample lies in the top ten. The material sequenced was peripheral blood. These receptors were taken from a human donor with acute or convalescent COVID-19. The donor label of this sample is uncertain.

V is TRBV29-1 and J is TRBJ2-1, with 9 positions matching TRBD2. Germline assignment: CDR1 SQVTM and CDR2 ANQGSEA. The J segment lost 9 bases and the V segment lost 3 bases, leaving 9 bases of the junction unmatched. This CDR3 has 14 residues. CDR3 loop: CSVEVSGGISEQFF. The DNA for the CDR3 is TGCAGCGTTGAGGTTAGCGGGGGAATAAGTGAGCAGTTCTTC.

This sequence joins TRBV7-8 and TRBJ1-1; 7 nucleotides line up with TRBD1. The CDR3 contains 13 residues. V was pared by 6 bases and J by 1 base, with 2 bases of the junction left unmatched. CDR1 and CDR2 from the germline V gene are SGHVS and FQNEAQ. CDR3 coding DNA: TGTGCCAGCAGTCGACAGGGGAACACTGAAGCTTTCTTT. Encoded protein: CASSRQGNTEAFF. Full variable domain (remainder filled in from reference TRBV7-8 and TRBJ1-1): GAGVSQSPRYKVAKRGQDVALRCDPISGHVSLFWYQQALGQGPEFLTYFQNEAQLDKSGLPSDRFFAERPEGSVSTLKIQRTQQEDSAVYLCASSRQGNTEAFFGQGTRLTVV.